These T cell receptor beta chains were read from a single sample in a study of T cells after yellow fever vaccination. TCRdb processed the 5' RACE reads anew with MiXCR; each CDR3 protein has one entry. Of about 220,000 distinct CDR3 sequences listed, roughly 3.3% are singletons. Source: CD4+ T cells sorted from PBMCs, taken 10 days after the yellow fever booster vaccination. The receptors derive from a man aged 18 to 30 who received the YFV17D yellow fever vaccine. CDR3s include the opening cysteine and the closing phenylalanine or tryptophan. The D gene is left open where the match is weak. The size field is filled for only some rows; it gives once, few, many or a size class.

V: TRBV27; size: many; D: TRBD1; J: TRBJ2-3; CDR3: CASSLRDRTDTQYF; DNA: TGTGCCAGCAGTTTAAGGGACAGGACAGATACGCAGTATTTT
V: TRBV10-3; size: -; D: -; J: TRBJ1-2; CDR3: CAITPTAIRGYGYTF; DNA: TGTGCCATCACCCCGACAGCGATTAGAGGCTATGGCTACACCTTC
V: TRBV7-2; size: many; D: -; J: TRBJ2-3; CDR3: CASSALGPSTDTQYF; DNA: TGTGCCAGCAGCGCCCTCGGTCCGAGCACAGATACGCAGTATTTT
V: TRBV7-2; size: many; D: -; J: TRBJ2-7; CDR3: CASSLSGAGFSYEQYF; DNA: TGTGCCAGCAGCTTATCTGGGGCGGGCTTCTCCTACGAGCAGTACTTC
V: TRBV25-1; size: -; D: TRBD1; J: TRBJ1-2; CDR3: CASSESGQGENYGYTF; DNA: TGTGCCAGCAGTGAATCGGGACAGGGCGAGAACTATGGCTACACCTTC
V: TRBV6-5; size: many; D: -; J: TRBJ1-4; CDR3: CASSYTSSSALEF; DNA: TGTGCCAGCAGTTATACTTCTTCCAGCGCGCTCGAATTT
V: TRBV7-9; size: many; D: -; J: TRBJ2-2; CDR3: CASSFVRGITGELFF; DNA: TGTGCCAGCAGCTTTGTCCGGGGTATAACCGGGGAGCTGTTTTTT
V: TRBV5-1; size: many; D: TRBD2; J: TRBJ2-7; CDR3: CASSERASGGAFEQYF; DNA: TGCGCCAGCAGCGAGAGGGCTAGCGGGGGGGCCTTCGAGCAGTACTTC
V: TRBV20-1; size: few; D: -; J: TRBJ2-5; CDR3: CSARGRGTQYF; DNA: TGCAGTGCTAGAGGCAGGGGGACCCAGTACTTC
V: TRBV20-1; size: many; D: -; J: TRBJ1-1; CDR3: CSPNLATNTEAFF; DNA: TGCAGTCCCAACTTAGCGACGAACACTGAAGCTTTCTTT
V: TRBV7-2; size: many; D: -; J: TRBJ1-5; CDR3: CASSGPEGAENQPQHF; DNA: TGTGCCAGCAGCGGCCCGGAAGGGGCTGAAAATCAGCCCCAGCATTTT
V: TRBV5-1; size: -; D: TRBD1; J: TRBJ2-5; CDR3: CASSSTGPGETQYF; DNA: TGCGCCAGCAGCTCGACAGGGCCTGGGGAGACCCAGTACTTC
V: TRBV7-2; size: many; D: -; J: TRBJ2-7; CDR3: CASSSGPSAYEQYF; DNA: TGTGCCAGCAGCTCGGGACCGTCAGCCTACGAGCAGTACTTC
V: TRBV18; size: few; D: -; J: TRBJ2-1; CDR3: CASSPTGAQRGEQFF; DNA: TGTGCCAGCTCACCAACGGGGGCCCAGAGGGGCGAGCAGTTCTTC
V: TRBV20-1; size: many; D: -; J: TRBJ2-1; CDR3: CSASYDEQFF; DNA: TGCAGTGCTAGTTACGATGAGCAGTTCTTC
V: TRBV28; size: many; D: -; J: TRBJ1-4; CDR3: CASSLTGANEKLFF; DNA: TGTGCCAGCAGTTTAACCGGGGCTAATGAAAAACTGTTTTTT